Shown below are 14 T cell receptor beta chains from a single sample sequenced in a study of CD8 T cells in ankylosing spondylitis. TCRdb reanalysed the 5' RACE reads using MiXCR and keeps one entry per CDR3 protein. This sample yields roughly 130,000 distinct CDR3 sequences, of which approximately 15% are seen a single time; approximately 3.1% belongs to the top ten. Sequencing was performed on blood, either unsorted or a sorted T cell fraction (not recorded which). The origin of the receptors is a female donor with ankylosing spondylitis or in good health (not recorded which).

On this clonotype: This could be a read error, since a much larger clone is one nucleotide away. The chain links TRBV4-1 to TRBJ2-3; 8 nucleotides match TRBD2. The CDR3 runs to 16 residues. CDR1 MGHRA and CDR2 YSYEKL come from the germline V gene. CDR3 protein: CDSSQASGSPTDTQYF. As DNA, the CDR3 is TGCGACAGCAGCCAAGCCAGCGGGAGCCCCACAGATACGCAGTATTTT.

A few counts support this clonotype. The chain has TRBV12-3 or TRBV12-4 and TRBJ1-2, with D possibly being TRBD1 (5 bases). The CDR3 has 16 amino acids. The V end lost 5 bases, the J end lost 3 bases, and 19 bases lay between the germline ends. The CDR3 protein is CASSPRRGGRDYGYTF. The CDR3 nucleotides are TGTGCCAGCAGTCCCCGCCGGGGCGGCCGGGACTATGGCTACACCTTC.

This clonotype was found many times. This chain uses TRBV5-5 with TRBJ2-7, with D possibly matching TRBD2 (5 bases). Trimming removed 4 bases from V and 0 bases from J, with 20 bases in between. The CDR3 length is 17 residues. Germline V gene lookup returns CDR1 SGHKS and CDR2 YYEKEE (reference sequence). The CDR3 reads CASSPRPAEVSSYEQYF. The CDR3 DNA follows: TGTGCCAGCAGCCCCCGGCCAGCGGAGGTTAGCTCCTACGAGCAGTACTTC.

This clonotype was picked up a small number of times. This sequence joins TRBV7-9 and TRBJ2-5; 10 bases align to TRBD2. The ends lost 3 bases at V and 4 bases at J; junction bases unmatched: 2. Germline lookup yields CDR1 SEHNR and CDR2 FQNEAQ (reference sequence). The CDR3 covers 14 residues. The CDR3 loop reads CASSFGTSVETQYF. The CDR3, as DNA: TGTGCCAGCAGCTTCGGGACTAGCGTAGAGACCCAGTACTTC.

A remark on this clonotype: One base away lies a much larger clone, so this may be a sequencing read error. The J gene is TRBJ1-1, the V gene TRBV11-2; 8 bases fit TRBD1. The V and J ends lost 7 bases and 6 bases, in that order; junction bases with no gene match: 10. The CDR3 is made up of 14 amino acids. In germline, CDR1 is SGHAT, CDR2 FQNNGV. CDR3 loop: CASTPDRVGAEAFF. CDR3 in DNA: TGTGCCAGCACCCCGGACAGGGTTGGTGCTGAAGCTTTCTTT.

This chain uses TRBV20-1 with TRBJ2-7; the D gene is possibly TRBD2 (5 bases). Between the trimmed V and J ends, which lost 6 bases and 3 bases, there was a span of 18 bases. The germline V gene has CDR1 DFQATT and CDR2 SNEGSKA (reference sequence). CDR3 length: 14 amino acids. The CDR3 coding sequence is TGCAGTGCAGGCTCGGGTCGGGGTATCTACGAGCAGTACTTC. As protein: CSAGSGRGIYEQYF.

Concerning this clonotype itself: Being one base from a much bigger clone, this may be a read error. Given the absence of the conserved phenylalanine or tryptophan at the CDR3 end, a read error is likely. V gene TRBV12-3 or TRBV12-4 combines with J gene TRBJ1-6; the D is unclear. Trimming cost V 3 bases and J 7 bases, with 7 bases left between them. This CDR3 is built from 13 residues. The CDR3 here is CASSLGKNSPLHL. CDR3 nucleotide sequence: TGTGCCAGCAGTTTGGGGAAGAATTCACCCCTCCACCTT.

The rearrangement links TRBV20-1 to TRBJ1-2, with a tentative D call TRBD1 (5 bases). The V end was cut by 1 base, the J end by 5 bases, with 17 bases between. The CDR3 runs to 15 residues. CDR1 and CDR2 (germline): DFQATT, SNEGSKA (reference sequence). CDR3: CSARGPGREGYGYTF. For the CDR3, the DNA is TGCAGTGCTAGAGGACCGGGCAGGGAAGGTTATGGCTACACCTTC.

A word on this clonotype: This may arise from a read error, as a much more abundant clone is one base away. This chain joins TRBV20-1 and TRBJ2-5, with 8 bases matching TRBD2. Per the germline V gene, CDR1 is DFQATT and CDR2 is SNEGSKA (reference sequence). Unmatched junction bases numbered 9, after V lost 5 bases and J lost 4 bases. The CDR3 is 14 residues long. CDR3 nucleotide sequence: TGCAGTGCTCTTTGGACTAGCAGTGGAGAGACCCAGTACTTC. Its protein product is CSALWTSSGETQYF.

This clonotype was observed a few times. This CDR3 reads CASSLGGTISNQPQHF. CDR3 bases: TGTGCCAGCAGCTTAGGGGGGACGATTAGCAATCAGCCCCAGCATTTT. This rearrangement joins TRBV7-2 to TRBJ1-5; D may be TRBD1 (5 bases). The CDR3 runs 16 residues. V was clipped by 1 base and J by 0 bases, with 10 bases between them. From germline, CDR1 is SGHTA and CDR2 FQGNSA.

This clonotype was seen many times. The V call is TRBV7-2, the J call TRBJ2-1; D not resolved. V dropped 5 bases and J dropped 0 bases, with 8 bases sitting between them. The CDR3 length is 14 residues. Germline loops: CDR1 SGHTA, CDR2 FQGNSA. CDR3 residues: CASSTYGSYNEQFF. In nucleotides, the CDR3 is TGTGCCAGCAGCACCTACGGCTCCTACAATGAGCAGTTCTTC.

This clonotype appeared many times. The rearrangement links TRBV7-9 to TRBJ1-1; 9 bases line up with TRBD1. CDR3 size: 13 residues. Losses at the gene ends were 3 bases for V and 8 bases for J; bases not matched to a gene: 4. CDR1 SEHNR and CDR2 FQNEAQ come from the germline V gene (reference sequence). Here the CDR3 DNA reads TGTGCCAGCAGCTTTGGCGGGACAGGGGAAGCTTTCTTT. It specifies CASSFGGTGEAFF.

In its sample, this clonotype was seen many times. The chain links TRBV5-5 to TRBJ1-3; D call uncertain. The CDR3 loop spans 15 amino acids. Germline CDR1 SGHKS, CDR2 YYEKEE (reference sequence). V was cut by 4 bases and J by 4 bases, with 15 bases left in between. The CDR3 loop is CASSLHDREGNTIYF. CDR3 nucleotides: TGTGCCAGCAGCCTGCACGACCGGGAAGGAAACACCATATATTTT.

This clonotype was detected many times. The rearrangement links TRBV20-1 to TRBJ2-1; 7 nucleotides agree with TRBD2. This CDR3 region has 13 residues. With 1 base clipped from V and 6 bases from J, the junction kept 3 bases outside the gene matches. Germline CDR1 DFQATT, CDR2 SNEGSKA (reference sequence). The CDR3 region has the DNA TGCAGTGCTAGAGGGGCTAGCGGCAATGAGCAGTTCTTC. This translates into CSARGASGNEQFF.